This passage covers 29 T cell receptor beta chains from one sample sequenced in a study of relationships among human T cell subsets. TCR alpha and beta CDR3s were amplified from mRNA by semiquantitative ARM-PCR. Exponential amplification used communal superprimers after tagged nested gene-specific primers in ARM-PCR. TCRdb recomputed calls from the multiplex PCR reads with MiXCR, one row per CDR3 protein. The profile shows around 15,000 distinct CDR3 sequences, 62% of them singletons. Material: total T cells sorted from blood. These receptors all stem from a man in his forties or fifties in good health.

The CDR3 protein is CARSLGQLPTNEKLFF. In DNA form, the CDR3 reads TGTGCCCGAAGTTTGGGACAACTCCCAACTAATGAAAAACTGTTTTTT. The chain uses TRBV30 and TRBJ1-4; D might be TRBD1 (6 bases). The CDR3 spans 16 residues. Germline V gene lookup returns CDR1 GTSNPN and CDR2 SVGIG (reference sequence). Trimming removed 8 bases at V and 0 bases at J, with 19 bases between.

This sequence joins TRBV25-1 and TRBJ2-5; tentatively, D is TRBD1 (6 bases). CDR1 is MGHDK, CDR2 SYGVNS, per germline. V dropped 6 bases and J dropped 2 bases, with 10 bases sitting between them. The CDR3 runs to 13 residues. The CDR3 loop reads CASSGTLQETQYF. The CDR3 bases are TGTGCCAGCAGCGGGACACTTCAAGAGACCCAGTACTTC.

The rearrangement joins TRBV11-2 to TRBJ2-7; 11 bases are a match to TRBD1. Germline values: CDR1 SGHAT, CDR2 FQNNGV. V lost 3 bases, J lost 1 base, and 2 bases stayed unmatched. This CDR3 is 15 amino acids long. The CDR3: CASSFGTGGSYEQYF. CDR3 nucleotide sequence: TGTGCCAGCAGCTTCGGGACAGGGGGATCCTACGAGCAGTACTTC.

This chain links TRBV14 with TRBJ2-1; 8 bases line up with TRBD2. The CDR3 consists of 16 residues. The junction had 12 bases not matched to a gene; V was cut back by 1 base and J by 10 bases. The germline CDR1 and CDR2 sequences are SGHDN and FVKESK. The CDR3 coding sequence is TGTGCCAGCAGCCAAGCGGGTCGGGAGGGCCCTCGGGAGCAGTTCTTC. As protein: CASSQAGREGPREQFF.

Judged by abundance, this clonotype is medium-sized. V gene TRBV20-1 combines with J gene TRBJ2-3; 12 positions agree with TRBD2. This CDR3 has 14 residues. Germline lookup yields CDR1 DFQATT and CDR2 SNEGSKA (reference sequence). V was clipped by 6 bases and J by 6 bases; unmatched bases: 7. This CDR3 is CSAMTSGGVDTQYF. As DNA, the CDR3 is TGCAGTGCCATGACTAGCGGGGGTGTGGATACGCAGTATTTT.

This clonotype was seen a handful of times. This sequence joins TRBV28 and TRBJ2-7, with TRBD2 matching 10 bases. Germline V CDR1 and CDR2: MDHEN, SYDVKM. The V gene end was trimmed by 6 bases and the J gene end by 1 base; junction bases not matched to a gene: 12. The CDR3 length is 17 residues. CDR3 DNA: TGTGCCAGCAGCCCTACTAGCGGGACCGGGGGGTCCTACGAGCAGTACTTC. Amino acid sequence: CASSPTSGTGGSYEQYF.

This chain links TRBV6-4 with TRBJ2-1; D unclear. V lost 4 bases and J 2 bases, leaving 12 bases between the germline ends. The CDR3 covers 15 residues. Germline V CDR1 and CDR2: MRHNA, SNTAGT. CDR3 protein: CASSVSGKAYNEQFF. The CDR3 bases are TGTGCCAGCAGTGTGAGTGGGAAGGCCTACAATGAGCAGTTCTTC.

This clonotype was found a few times. The chain uses TRBV30 and TRBJ1-4; tentative D call: TRBD1 (5 bases). Germline values: CDR1 GTSNPN, CDR2 SVGIG (reference sequence). V was trimmed by 2 bases and J by 5 bases, leaving 9 bases between them. The CDR3 is 13 amino acids. CDR3 bases: TGTGCCTGGAGTTACAGGAACAATGAAAAACTGTTTTTT. It translates to CAWSYRNNEKLFF.

This clonotype was observed a few times. Its ends do not fully match the called genes, so a read error is possible. CDR3 region: CASSMGGRYERYF. CDR3 sequence (DNA): TGTGCCAGTAGTATGGGGGGCCGCTACGAGCGGTACTTC. V is TRBV19 and J is TRBJ2-7; tentatively, D is TRBD1 or TRBD2 (6 bases each). CDR3 length: 13 residues. From germline, CDR1 is LNHDA and CDR2 SQIVND (reference sequence).

This clonotype has only a few counts. The chain's CDR3 is CAINSGTSGGSDTQYF. The CDR3 nucleotides are TGTGCCATCAATAGCGGGACTAGCGGGGGCTCAGATACGCAGTATTTT. The rearrangement links TRBV10-3 to TRBJ2-3, with 14 positions matching TRBD2. After removal of 7 bases from V and 4 bases from J, the junction contained 7 bases not matched to a gene. Germline-derived CDR1 and CDR2 are ENHRY and SYGVKD. The CDR3 is made up of 16 amino acids.

The V gene is TRBV29-1, the J gene TRBJ1-2, with 11 bases matching TRBD1. Germline lookup yields CDR1 SQVTM and CDR2 ANQGSEA. This CDR3 spans 15 amino acids. The junction had 9 bases not matched to a gene; V was cut back by 2 bases and J by 7 bases. The CDR3 coding sequence is TGCAGCGTTGAAAAGGCCGACGGGACAGGGGGTGGCTACACCTTC. This codes for CSVEKADGTGGGYTF.

The chain recombines TRBV28 with TRBJ1-5; D possibly corresponds to TRBD1 (5 bases). With 5 bases removed from V and 5 bases from J, the gap between germline ends came to 19 bases. CDR3 length: 16 residues. Germline loops: CDR1 MDHEN, CDR2 SYDVKM. CDR3 sequence reads: CASSGDGRTIHQPQHF. The CDR3 DNA sequence: TGTGCCAGCAGTGGCGACGGACGGACAATTCATCAGCCCCAGCATTTT.

This clonotype was seen only a few times. This clone may be a read error of a much larger clone one base away. V and J are TRBV27 and TRBJ2-5; D ambiguous. The CDR3 loop spans 11 amino acids. Germline assignment: CDR1 MNHEY and CDR2 SMNVEV (reference sequence). The CDR3 bases are TGTGCCAACAGTTTAGGGGAGACCCAGTACTTC. It yields the protein CANSLGETQYF.

This rearrangement joins TRBV29-1 to TRBJ2-1, with D unresolved. The CDR3 extends over 15 amino acids. Germline V gene sequence: CDR1 SQVTM, CDR2 ANQGSEA. Trimming pared 4 bases from V and 0 bases from J, leaving 13 bases between. CDR3 sequence (DNA): TGCAGCGTTGTGTATGGCGCGAGCTCCTACAATGAGCAGTTCTTC. It codes for CSVVYGASSYNEQFF.

The CDR3 sequence is CSARDAGLTNYGYTF. The CDR3 DNA is TGCAGTGCTAGAGATGCAGGCCTTACTAACTATGGCTACACCTTC. The chain joins TRBV20-1 to TRBJ1-2; D is ambiguous. Germline V lookup: CDR1 DFQATT, CDR2 SNEGSKA (reference sequence). The CDR3 consists of 15 residues. The V end lost 0 bases, the J end lost 0 bases, and 11 bases lay between the germline ends.

The rearrangement uses TRBV11-3 and TRBJ1-1; TRBD1 aligns across 8 bases. V lost 1 base to trimming and J lost 1 base; unmatched junction nucleotides: 2. The CDR3 extends over 15 amino acids. Germline-derived CDR1 and CDR2 are SGHNT and YENEEA. CDR3 nucleotide sequence: TGTGCCAGCAGCTTAGGACAGGGGTCGAACACTGAAGCTTTCTTT. Encoded protein: CASSLGQGSNTEAFF.

V gene TRBV29-1 combines with J gene TRBJ2-1; TRBD2 agrees at 8 bases. Germline V gene lookup returns CDR1 SQVTM and CDR2 ANQGSEA. Unmatched junction bases numbered 9, after V lost 3 bases and J lost 8 bases. This CDR3 region has 14 residues. The CDR3 bases are TGCAGCGTTGAGACGGGACTAGTCACCTATGAGCAGTTCTTC. Translation gives CSVETGLVTYEQFF.

The V call is TRBV4-1, the J call TRBJ2-7, with TRBD2 identical over 7 bases. From germline, CDR1 is MGHRA and CDR2 YSYEKL. The CDR3 consists of 17 residues. V lost 1 base and J lost 4; bases outside the gene matches: 13. The CDR3 DNA reads as TGCGCCAGCAGCCAAGGAATTAGCGGGCCGATCAGATACGAGCAGTACTTC. This encodes CASSQGISGPIRYEQYF.

The rearrangement uses TRBV14 and TRBJ1-2, with TRBD1 as a possible D gene (6 bases). The CDR3 is made up of 14 amino acids. CDR1 SGHDN and CDR2 FVKESK come from the germline V gene. With 2 bases removed from V and 4 bases from J, the gap between germline ends came to 11 bases. In DNA form, the CDR3 reads TGTGCCAGCAGCCAAACAGGGTTGGGCTATGGCTACACCTTC. Protein: CASSQTGLGYGYTF.

The J gene is TRBJ1-1, the V gene TRBV30; D ambiguous. Deletions cut 3 bases from V and 4 bases from J, with 15 bases between. The CDR3 is made up of 14 amino acids. Germline V lookup: CDR1 GTSNPN, CDR2 SVGIG (reference sequence). CDR3 DNA: TGTGCCTGGAGAGGAATGGTGGAAGGCACTGAAGCTTTCTTT. This encodes CAWRGMVEGTEAFF.

The chain has TRBV7-9 and TRBJ2-7, with unresolved D. V was clipped by 4 bases and J by 4 bases, with 17 bases between them. Germline-derived CDR1 and CDR2 are SEHNR and FQNEAQ (reference sequence). The CDR3 totals 15 residues. CDR3 DNA: TGTGCCAGCAGCTCTAAGGAAGGGCCCCGATACGAGCAGTACTTC. This gives the protein CASSSKEGPRYEQYF.

The chain recombines TRBV12-3 or TRBV12-4 with TRBJ1-1; D ambiguous. V lost 2 bases and J lost 11, with 15 bases in between. The CDR3 loop spans 13 amino acids. CDR3 DNA: TGTGCCAGCAGTTTAAGGTTGGTGGACGGGGCTTTCTTT. Encoded protein: CASSLRLVDGAFF.

In its sample, this clonotype was seen a few times. V is TRBV27 and J is TRBJ2-5; perhaps TRBD2 as D (6 bases). CDR1 is MNHEY, CDR2 SMNVEV, per germline (reference sequence). This CDR3 comprises 14 residues. Trimming pared 4 bases from V and 1 base from J, leaving 10 bases between. The CDR3 here is CASSSGGAQETQYF. The CDR3, as DNA: TGTGCCAGCAGTTCCGGCGGGGCCCAAGAGACCCAGTACTTC.

The chain links TRBV11-2 to TRBJ1-1; D is unclear. V was cut by 5 bases and J by 1 base, with 14 bases left in between. The CDR3 covers 15 residues. Germline V CDR1 and CDR2: SGHAT, FQNNGV. CDR3: CASSTLRGGNTEAFF. CDR3 DNA: TGTGCCAGCAGCACCCTCCGGGGAGGGAACACTGAAGCTTTCTTT.

V usage is TRBV18 and J usage is TRBJ2-7, with D uncertain. Germline V CDR1 and CDR2: KGHSH, LQKENI. This CDR3 spans 13 amino acids. V was cut by 0 bases and J by 2 bases, with 5 bases left in between. The CDR3: CASSPPLTYEQYF. As DNA, the CDR3 is TGTGCCAGCTCACCACCTCTTACCTACGAGCAGTACTTC.

J is TRBJ2-5 and V is TRBV6-1; 9 positions agree with TRBD2. CDR1 is MNHNS, CDR2 SASEGT, per germline. The CDR3 runs to 15 residues. Trimming took 6 bases from V and 1 from J; bases not matched to a gene: 6. The CDR3 DNA follows: TGTGCCAGCAGCCGTACGACTAGCGGCCAAGAGACCCAGTACTTC. Translation gives CASSRTTSGQETQYF.

The V gene is TRBV13, the J gene TRBJ2-7, with a possible D match to TRBD1 (5 bases). Germline values: CDR1 PRHDT, CDR2 FYEKMQ (reference sequence). The CDR3 totals 12 residues. The V and J ends lost 5 bases and 4 bases respectively, with 9 bases between them. This CDR3 is CASSPQGYEQYF. CDR3 nucleotides: TGTGCCAGCAGCCCTCAGGGTTACGAGCAGTACTTC.

The chain links TRBV2 to TRBJ1-4; tentatively, D is TRBD1 (5 bases). The CDR3 length is 17 residues. V lost 2 bases to trimming and J lost 5 bases, with 18 bases between them. CDR1 and CDR2 (germline): SNHLY, FYNNEI. The CDR3 region has the DNA TGTGCCAGCAGTGAAAGGGGAACCGGGACCAGGAATGAAAAACTGTTTTTT. It yields the protein CASSERGTGTRNEKLFF.

The V call is TRBV20-1, the J call TRBJ2-7; the D is unclear. The germline V gene has CDR1 DFQATT and CDR2 SNEGSKA (reference sequence). V gave up 6 bases and J gave up 6 bases, with 9 bases separating them. This CDR3 region has 10 residues. CDR3 bases: TGCAGTGCCATAAAGCGCGAGCAGTACTTC. This sequence encodes CSAIKREQYF.